The 17 T cell receptor beta chains below were found in one sample sequenced in a study of blood T cell repertoires in COVID-19. Measured with immunoSEQ multiplex PCR; TCRdb has only the in-frame clones, and not every one. The data contain around 70,000 clones, roughly 80% of them singletons. Sequenced material: peripheral blood. All receptors come from a middle-aged man with COVID-19, enrolled during active disease.

This clone showed up just a few times. This chain links TRBV15 with TRBJ2-2, with D hard to call. V lost 0 bases to trimming and J lost 4 bases, with 9 bases between them. The CDR3 has 15 residues. Germline V gene lookup returns CDR1 LNHNV and CDR2 YYDKDF (reference sequence). The DNA for the CDR3 is TGTGCCACCAGCAGAGAATCGAGTCTCACCGGGGAGCTGTTTTTT. Encoded protein: CATSRESSLTGELFF.

This clone was picked up a small number of times. The genes are TRBV7-2 and TRBJ1-1; 8 bases line up with TRBD1. In germline, CDR1 is SGHTA, CDR2 FQGNSA. The CDR3 is made up of 16 amino acids. The junction had 7 bases not matched to a gene; V was cut back by 4 bases and J by 0 bases. The CDR3 is CASSYRDRPMNTEAFF. As DNA, the CDR3 is TGTGCCAGCAGCTACCGGGACAGGCCCATGAACACTGAAGCTTTCTTT.

The rearrangement links TRBV6-6 to TRBJ1-2; 11 positions match TRBD1. Germline values: CDR1 MNHNY, CDR2 SVGAGI (reference sequence). This CDR3 is built from 16 residues. J lost 8 bases, V lost 4 bases, and 12 bases had no gene match. The CDR3 here is CASSSRGTGGLGGYTF. CDR3 coding DNA: TGTGCCAGCAGTTCGCGAGGGACAGGGGGTTTAGGAGGCTACACCTTC.

The CDR3 loop is CASSLLEGGRQGNYGYTF. The CDR3 coding sequence is TGTGCCAGCAGCTTATTAGAGGGGGGCCGACAGGGGAACTATGGCTACACCTTC. This chain links TRBV7-9 with TRBJ1-2; 8 bases map to TRBD1. CDR1 is SEHNR and CDR2 is FQNEAQ in the germline V gene (reference sequence). This CDR3 has 18 amino acids. V lost 2 bases and J lost 2; bases outside the gene matches: 13.

The J gene is TRBJ2-3, the V gene TRBV5-6; TRBD2 agrees at 11 bases. CDR3 length: 15 amino acids. Germline lookup yields CDR1 SGHDT and CDR2 YYEEEE. The junction had 5 bases not matched to a gene; V was cut back by 2 bases and J by 6 bases. CDR3 in amino acids: CASSFAPSGRDTQYF. The CDR3 DNA reads TGTGCCAGCAGCTTCGCTCCTAGCGGGAGGGATACGCAGTATTTT.

This chain uses TRBV19 with TRBJ1-1; the D gene is possibly TRBD1 (6 bases). This CDR3 comprises 15 residues. V dropped 3 bases and J dropped 1 base, with 12 bases sitting between them. The germline gives CDR1 LNHDA, CDR2 SQIVND (reference sequence). This chain's CDR3 is CASSIQTGANTEAFF. CDR3 bases: TGTGCCAGTAGTATTCAGACAGGAGCGAACACTGAAGCTTTCTTT.

The DNA for the CDR3 is TGCGCCAGCAGCCGACAGGGGGCGGCCTACGAGCAGTACTTC. Its translation: CASSRQGAAYEQYF. V gene TRBV5-1 combines with J gene TRBJ2-7; 10 nucleotides align to TRBD1. CDR3 length: 14 amino acids. The ends lost 4 bases at V and 2 bases at J; junction bases unmatched: 3. Germline lookup yields CDR1 SGHRS and CDR2 YFSETQ.

This chain uses TRBV27 with TRBJ2-2; TRBD2 agrees at 11 bases. V shed 5 bases and J 3 bases; nucleotides not matched to a gene: 2. Germline V CDR1 and CDR2: MNHEY, SMNVEV (reference sequence). The CDR3 is made up of 15 amino acids. Here the CDR3 reads CASSQLAGDTGELFF. Here the CDR3 DNA reads TGTGCCAGCAGTCAACTAGCGGGAGACACCGGGGAGCTGTTTTTT.

The rearrangement links TRBV7-3 to TRBJ2-3, with TRBD2 matching 11 bases. V lost 5 bases, J lost 2 bases, and 6 bases stayed unmatched. CDR1 and CDR2 (germline): SGHTA, FQGTGA. CDR3 length: 16 residues. The CDR3 region has the DNA TGTGCCAGCAGCCGAGGGACTAGCGGAAACACAGATACGCAGTATTTT. The encoded protein is CASSRGTSGNTDTQYF.

The chain couples TRBV30 to TRBJ2-3; 7 bases map to TRBD2. The germline V gene encodes CDR1 GTSNPN and CDR2 SVGIG (reference sequence). There are 14 residues in the CDR3. The V gene end was trimmed by 1 base and the J gene end by 2 bases; junction bases not matched to a gene: 3. The CDR3 DNA reads TGTGCCTGGAGTGCTAGCGGCCTCACAGATACGCAGTATTTT. Its protein product is CAWSASGLTDTQYF.

This clone was picked up a small number of times. V and J are TRBV4-2 and TRBJ2-2; TRBD2 matches at 11 bases. Germline CDR1 and CDR2: LGHNA and YNFKEQ. This CDR3 is 17 amino acids long. V shed 3 bases, J shed 3 bases, and the junction held 6 bases outside the gene matches. The CDR3 sequence is CASSQGSSGRYTGELFF. DNA of the CDR3: TGTGCCAGCAGCCAGGGATCTAGCGGGAGGTACACCGGGGAGCTGTTTTTT.

This chain joins TRBV19 and TRBJ2-7; 12 bases are shared with TRBD1. The trim removed 11 bases at V and 6 bases at J, leaving 8 bases unmatched. The CDR3 is 13 amino acids. CDR1 and CDR2 (germline): LNHDA, SQIVND (reference sequence). CDR3 nucleotides: TGTGCCGCTCCGGGACAGGGGGCTTTCGAGCAGTACTTC. It codes for CAAPGQGAFEQYF.

This clone was counted a few times. This chain links TRBV6-5 with TRBJ2-7, with 9 bases identical to TRBD1. J gave up 3 bases and V 5 bases, and 8 bases lay outside the gene matches. CDR1 is MNHEY and CDR2 is SVGAGI in the germline V gene. This CDR3 region has 15 residues. In DNA, the CDR3 is TGTGCCAGCAGTAAGGGACAGGGTAATATCTACGAGCAGTACTTC. It codes for CASSKGQGNIYEQYF.

V usage is TRBV7-9 and J usage is TRBJ1-4; D unresolved. The V gene's germline CDR1 is SEHNR and CDR2 FQNEAQ (reference sequence). CDR3 length equals 14 residues. Trimming took off 1 base at V and 8 bases at J, with 11 bases between the two ends. The CDR3 region has the DNA TGTGCCAGCAGCTTAGGGGGAGGTGAAGAAAAACTGTTTTTT. This translates into CASSLGGGEEKLFF. The complete variable domain, with remaining parts taken from reference TRBV7-9 and TRBJ1-4, reads DTGVSQNPRHKITKRGQNVTFRCDPISEHNRLYWYRQTLGQGPEFLTYFQNEAQLEKSRLLSDRFSAERPKGSFSTLEIQRTEQGDSAMYLCASSLGGGEEKLFFGSGTQLSVL.

The CDR3 DNA is TGTGCCAGCAGCTTCGAGTGGGGACAGAACAATGAGCAGTTCTTC. This encodes CASSFEWGQNNEQFF. V is TRBV6-5 and J is TRBJ2-1; TRBD1 matches 7 bases. The CDR3 runs 15 residues. The V and J ends lost 6 bases and 5 bases, in that order; junction bases with no gene match: 10. Germline lookup yields CDR1 MNHEY and CDR2 SVGAGI.

The chain combines TRBV6-2 or TRBV6-3 with TRBJ2-1, with 14 bases matching TRBD2. The germline CDR1 and CDR2 sequences are MNHEY and SVGEGT. The length of the CDR3 is 19 residues. V lost 4 bases, J lost 4 bases, and 12 bases stayed unmatched. The CDR3 here is CASSSTPGLAGAGYNEQFF. The CDR3 DNA reads as TGTGCCAGCAGTTCGACACCGGGACTAGCGGGAGCGGGGTACAATGAGCAGTTCTTC.

The table lists this clone with a few counts. The chain joins TRBV7-2 to TRBJ1-5; D is possibly TRBD1 (5 bases). Trimming removed 3 bases from V and 3 bases from J, with 12 bases in between. CDR3 length: 15 residues. Germline CDR1 reads SGHTA; CDR2 reads FQGNSA. CDR3 coding DNA: TGTGCCAGCAGCTTGTGGGGAGGGGCCAATCAGCCCCAGCATTTT. Amino acid sequence: CASSLWGGANQPQHF.